These 15 T cell receptor beta chains were all obtained from the same sample, sequenced in a study of blood T cell repertoires in COVID-19. Method: immunoSEQ multiplex PCR; TCRdb's copy keeps in-frame clones and lacks some. Seen here are 200,000 to 250,000 clones, 88% observed once, and the top ten hold roughly 3.7%. The specimen sequenced was PBMCs or T cells enriched from blood (not recorded which). The source is a woman aged 25-40 years who had been exposed to COVID-19.

This chain links TRBV19 with TRBJ2-2; 9 nucleotides align to TRBD1. V shed 0 bases, J shed 4 bases, and the junction held 0 bases outside the gene matches. CDR3 length: 15 residues. CDR1 and CDR2 from the germline V gene are LNHDA and SQIVND (reference sequence). The DNA of the CDR3 is TGTGCCAGTAGTATAGAGGACAGGGGCACCGGGGAGCTGTTTTTT. Amino acid sequence: CASSIEDRGTGELFF.

The chain is built from TRBV19 and TRBJ1-4, with 8 bases identical to TRBD1. The V segment lost 7 bases and the J segment 5 bases; nucleotides outside the gene matches: 9. This CDR3 comprises 15 residues. Germline CDR1 and CDR2: LNHDA and SQIVND (reference sequence). CDR3 protein: CASKTLDRENEKLFF. The CDR3 DNA is TGTGCCAGTAAAACCCTGGACAGGGAAAATGAAAAACTGTTTTTT.

This chain uses TRBV9 with TRBJ1-3; 8 bases agree with TRBD1. Germline V gives CDR1 SGDLS, CDR2 YYNGEE. The CDR3 loop spans 17 amino acids. Trimming at V came to 3 bases and at J to 7 bases, leaving 15 bases not matched to a gene. DNA of the CDR3: TGTGCCAGCAGCGAGCGCCCTGACAGGGGTAATAAGAACACCATATATTTT. Amino acid sequence: CASSERPDRGNKNTIYF.

The chain carries TRBV27 and TRBJ1-6; D uncertain. Germline CDR1 MNHEY, CDR2 SMNVEV (reference sequence). The CDR3 spans 13 residues. V was shortened by 2 bases and J by 7 bases, with 6 bases between the two germline ends. The CDR3 DNA reads TGTGCCAGCAGTTTAGGCGGGAATTCACCCCTCCACTTT. This sequence encodes CASSLGGNSPLHF.

The V and J genes are TRBV11-2 and TRBJ1-3; TRBD1 is a possible D gene (6 bases). Deletions cut 1 base from V and 0 bases from J, with 13 bases between. CDR1 and CDR2 (germline): SGHAT, FQNNGV. The CDR3 has 17 amino acids. CDR3 nucleotide sequence: TGTGCCAGCAGCTTAGGATTAAACAGGGACTCTGGAAACACCATATATTTT. Amino acids: CASSLGLNRDSGNTIYF.

This chain connects TRBV9 to TRBJ2-1; D remains unclear. Per germline, CDR1 SGDLS and CDR2 YYNGEE. Deletions cut 3 bases from V and 0 bases from J, with 7 bases between. This CDR3 spans 14 amino acids. CDR3 coding DNA: TGTGCCAGCAGCGCCCGGAGCTCCTACAATGAGCAGTTCTTC. As protein: CASSARSSYNEQFF.

This chain links TRBV18 with TRBJ2-2, with 7 bases lining up with TRBD2. Trimming took 2 bases from V and 8 from J; bases not matched to a gene: 5. The length of the CDR3 is 14 residues. CDR1 KGHSH and CDR2 LQKENI come from the germline V gene. The CDR3 loop is CASSPLREKGELFF. Here the CDR3 DNA reads TGTGCCAGCTCACCATTGCGGGAGAAGGGGGAGCTGTTTTTT.

The chain carries TRBV19 and TRBJ2-1; 7 nucleotides align to TRBD2. The CDR3 extends over 14 amino acids. From germline, CDR1 is LNHDA and CDR2 SQIVND (reference sequence). The junction had 8 bases not matched to a gene; V was cut back by 5 bases and J by 7 bases. The CDR3 region has the DNA TGTGCCAGTAGTCCTAGCGGCAACTGGAATGAGCAGTTCTTC. Its protein product is CASSPSGNWNEQFF.

Here the CDR3 reads CASSVGLAGGPPQEQFF. The CDR3 coding sequence is TGTGCCAGCAGCGTGGGACTAGCGGGAGGGCCGCCGCAGGAGCAGTTCTTC. V is TRBV9 and J is TRBJ2-1; TRBD2 aligns across 16 bases. CDR3 length: 17 amino acids. CDR1 and CDR2 (germline): SGDLS, YYNGEE. Germline trimming cut 2 bases from V and 10 bases from J; bases unmatched to any gene: 9. Based on the CDR3 plus reference TRBV9 and TRBJ2-1, the full variable domain is DSGVTQTPKHLITATGQRVTLRCSPRSGDLSVYWYQQSLDQGLQFLIQYYNGEERAKGNILERFSAQQFPDLHSELNLSSLELGDSALYFCASSVGLAGGPPQEQFFGPGTRLTVL.

This chain uses TRBV19 with TRBJ2-7, with 8 bases that match TRBD2. With V trimmed by 3 bases and J by 3 bases, 4 bases remained unmatched. The germline V gene has CDR1 LNHDA and CDR2 SQIVND (reference sequence). The CDR3 has 14 amino acids. In DNA, the CDR3 is TGTGCCAGTAGTATGGTACTAGCGGACTACGAGCAGTACTTC. It translates to CASSMVLADYEQYF.

This CDR3 is CAISESGGGSYNEQFF. The CDR3 bases are TGTGCCATCAGTGAGTCGGGCGGGGGCTCCTACAATGAGCAGTTCTTC. The V and J genes are TRBV10-3 and TRBJ2-1, with TRBD2 matching over 7 bases. V lost 0 bases, J lost 0 bases, and 2 bases stayed unmatched. The CDR3 spans 16 residues. From germline, CDR1 is ENHRY and CDR2 SYGVKD.

The chain links TRBV21-1 to TRBJ2-7; the table names TRBD2, a call not compared with the DNA. TRBV21-1 is tagged as a pseudogene. CDR3 length: 16 amino acids. In DNA form, the CDR3 reads TGTGCCAGCAGCAAAAAAGGCGGGAGGGCAGCGGTCGAGCAGTACTTC. The encoded protein is CASSKKGGRAAVEQYF.

This clone was seen just once. This chain connects TRBV7-9 to TRBJ2-3, with D possibly being TRBD2 (5 bases). This CDR3 is built from 14 residues. The germline gives CDR1 SEHNR, CDR2 FQNEAQ (reference sequence). Trimming pared 5 bases from V and 5 bases from J, leaving 14 bases between. The CDR3 DNA reads as TGTGCCAGCAGCCCGGACTGGAACAGAGATACGCAGTATTTT. This codes for CASSPDWNRDTQYF.

The genes are TRBV27 and TRBJ2-7; D gene uncertain. The germline V gene has CDR1 MNHEY and CDR2 SMNVEV (reference sequence). CDR3 size: 14 residues. V dropped 6 bases and J dropped 5 bases, with 17 bases sitting between them. DNA for the CDR3: TGTGCCAGCAGCCCCCAACCCTTTGGCAACGAGCAGTACTTC. Protein sequence: CASSPQPFGNEQYF.

The J gene is TRBJ1-1, the V gene TRBV7-8, with D uncertain. The CDR3 extends over 13 amino acids. CDR1 SGHVS and CDR2 FQNEAQ come from the germline V gene. Deletions cut 7 bases from V and 5 bases from J, with 14 bases between. CDR3 sequence reads: CASTLGQNTEAFF. CDR3 coding DNA: TGTGCCAGCACCCTAGGCCAGAATACTGAAGCTTTCTTT.